These 31 T cell receptor beta chains were all obtained from the same sample, sequenced in a study of cytomegalovirus exposure and HLA in healthy donors (dated by TCRdb to about 2017). Receptor amplification or capture employed the immunoSEQ multiplex PCR assay. For the multiplex PCR, a mixture combining 60 forward primers for TCR Vbeta segments and 13 reverse primers for TCR Jbeta segments was used. TCRdb stores this immuneACCESS table with in-frame sequences only. Part of the clones is absent; in the studies checked, under half of the shortfall reflects unresolved V genes, and no reason is known for the rest. This sample comprises more than 45,000 clones, about 77% of them detected only once. Of the sample, around 2.9% is held by the ten largest clones. Sequencing was performed on PBMCs. Every receptor here comes from a woman in her forties in good health and CMV-seropositive.

The J gene is TRBJ1-2, the V gene TRBV5-8, with 11 bases aligning to TRBD1. V lost 4 bases and J lost 3; bases outside the gene matches: 5. The CDR3 covers 15 residues. Germline V lookup: CDR1 SGHTS, CDR2 YDEGEE. The CDR3 sequence: CASSVGTGGYYGYTF. As DNA, the CDR3 is TGTGCCAGCAGCGTTGGGACAGGGGGGTACTATGGCTACACCTTC. Combining the CDR3 with reference TRBV5-8 and TRBJ1-2 gives the whole variable domain EAGVTQSPTHLIKTRGQQATLRCSPISGHTSVYWYQQALGLGLQFLLWYDEGEERNRGNFPPRFSGRQFPNYSSELNVNALELEDSALYLCASSVGTGGYYGYTFGSGTRLTVV.

The CDR3 loop reads CASSSEGAGQYTDTQYF. CDR3 DNA sequence: TGTGCCAGCAGTTCGGAAGGGGCGGGACAGTACACAGATACGCAGTATTTT. The V call is TRBV28, the J call TRBJ2-3, with D maybe TRBD1 (7 bases). The CDR3 covers 17 residues. In germline, CDR1 is MDHEN, CDR2 SYDVKM. V shed 4 bases and J shed 2 bases, with 19 bases lying between them. Filled out from reference TRBV28 and TRBJ2-3, the complete variable domain reads DVKVTQSSRYLVKRTGEKVFLECVQDMDHENMFWYRQDPGLGLRLIYFSYDVKMKEKGDIPEGYSVSREKKERFSLILESASTNQTSMYLCASSSEGAGQYTDTQYFGPGTRLTVL.

This clone was counted between two and nine times. V is TRBV11-2 and J is TRBJ2-7, with 7 bases identical to TRBD1. The trim removed 5 bases at V and 6 bases at J, leaving 13 bases unmatched. The length of the CDR3 is 15 residues. CDR1 and CDR2 (germline): SGHAT, FQNNGV. The DNA for the CDR3 is TGTGCCAGCAGCCAGACGAGGGACAGAGGGGCCGAGCAGTACTTC. Translation: CASSQTRDRGAEQYF. Drawing the rest from reference TRBV11-2 and TRBJ2-7, the complete variable domain is EAGVAQSPRYKIIEKRQSVAFWCNPISGHATLYWYQQILGQGPKLLIQFQNNGVVDDSQLPKDRFSAERLKGVDSTLKIQPAKLEDSAVYLCASSQTRDRGAEQYFGPGTRLTVT.

This sequence joins TRBV20-1 and TRBJ2-1; no firm D call. Germline V gene lookup returns CDR1 DFQATT and CDR2 SNEGSKA (reference sequence). V was clipped by 1 base and J by 7 bases, with 5 bases between them. CDR3 length equals 11 residues. CDR3 DNA: TGCAGTGCTAGAGCCAGGAATGAGCAGTTCTTC. Protein: CSARARNEQFF.

V gene TRBV30 combines with J gene TRBJ1-2; 9 positions match TRBD1. CDR3 length equals 15 residues. Germline values: CDR1 GTSNPN, CDR2 SVGIG (reference sequence). The V gene end was trimmed by 7 bases and the J gene end by 4 bases; junction bases not matched to a gene: 13. Here the CDR3 reads CAFRPGTGSAYGYTF. In nucleotides, the CDR3 is TGTGCCTTCAGACCCGGGACAGGGTCCGCCTATGGCTACACCTTC. The full variable domain, rest sourced from reference TRBV30 and TRBJ1-2, is SQTIHQWPATLVQPVGSPLSLECTVEGTSNPNLYWYRQAAGRGLQLLFYSVGIGQISSEVPQNLSASRPQDRQFILSSKKLLLSDSGFYLCAFRPGTGSAYGYTFGSGTRLTVV.

The V call is TRBV28, the J call TRBJ2-5, with D perhaps TRBD2 (5 bases). V gave up 8 bases and J gave up 5 bases, with 15 bases separating them. The CDR3 contains 13 residues. The germline gives CDR1 MDHEN, CDR2 SYDVKM. The CDR3 is CASGGLLGETQYF. Here the CDR3 DNA reads TGTGCCAGCGGCGGGCTGTTGGGGGAGACCCAGTACTTC.

The chain is built from TRBV5-1 and TRBJ1-6; D uncertain. Trimming left V 7 bases short and J 9 bases short, with 14 bases between. The CDR3 sequence is 13 residues long. CDR1 SGHRS and CDR2 YFSETQ come from the germline V gene. The CDR3 loop reads CASWRVDGSPLHF. The CDR3 nucleotides read TGCGCCAGCTGGAGAGTGGATGGTTCACCCCTCCACTTT.

This sequence joins TRBV15 and TRBJ1-5; D is unresolved. CDR3 size: 15 residues. Trimming stripped 0 bases from V and 4 bases from J, with 10 bases between. The V gene's germline CDR1 is LNHNV and CDR2 YYDKDF (reference sequence). In nucleotides, the CDR3 is TGTGCCACCAGCAGAGATTTACAAGAAAATCAGCCCCAGCATTTT. Translation: CATSRDLQENQPQHF. The variable domain in full, completed from reference TRBV15 and TRBJ1-5, reads DAMVIQNPRYQVTQFGKPVTLSCSQTLNHNVMYWYQQKSSQAPKLLFHYYDKDFNNEADTPDNFQSRRPNTSFCFLDIRSPGLGDTAMYLCATSRDLQENQPQHFGDGTRLSIL.

The V gene is TRBV29-1, the J gene TRBJ2-5, with D possibly matching TRBD2 (5 bases). The J call may be faulty, since TRBJ2-7 better matches the DNA end. The germline gives CDR1 SQVTM, CDR2 ANQGSEA. The CDR3 consists of 13 residues. The CDR3 spells CSVALRAEYEQYF. The CDR3 region has the DNA TGCAGCGTTGCCTTGAGGGCAGAGTACGAGCAGTACTTC.

The J gene is TRBJ2-7, the V gene TRBV6-5, with TRBD2 matching over 9 bases. V lost 5 bases and J lost 0; bases outside the gene matches: 5. CDR1 MNHEY and CDR2 SVGAGI come from the germline V gene. The CDR3 runs 15 residues. The chain's CDR3 is CASSLLAGSSYEQYF. The CDR3 region has the DNA TGTGCCAGCAGTCTCCTAGCGGGAAGCTCCTACGAGCAGTACTTC.

The chain carries TRBV5-8 and TRBJ1-1; D is possibly TRBD1 (5 bases). Looked up from germline, CDR1 is SGHTS and CDR2 is YDEGEE. V dropped 4 bases and J dropped 1 base, with 11 bases sitting between them. This CDR3 contains 14 residues. As DNA, the CDR3 is TGTGCCAGCAGCCTCAAGGGGTCGAACACTGAAGCTTTCTTT. Its translation: CASSLKGSNTEAFF. The full variable domain, rest sourced from reference TRBV5-8 and TRBJ1-1, is EAGVTQSPTHLIKTRGQQATLRCSPISGHTSVYWYQQALGLGLQFLLWYDEGEERNRGNFPPRFSGRQFPNYSSELNVNALELEDSALYLCASSLKGSNTEAFFGQGTRLTVV.

This clone was detected once. V is TRBV13 and J is TRBJ1-1; D is uncertain. Germline values: CDR1 PRHDT, CDR2 FYEKMQ (reference sequence). This CDR3 comprises 15 residues. Trimming left V 6 bases short and J 5 bases short, with 19 bases between. The CDR3 loop reads CASRILGWVRTEAFF. In DNA form, the CDR3 reads TGTGCCAGCAGAATTCTCGGGTGGGTGAGGACTGAAGCTTTCTTT.

The V call is TRBV5-1, the J call TRBJ2-5, with no clear D. Germline V gene data show CDR1 as SGHRS and CDR2 as YFSETQ. The CDR3 has 12 residues. V lost 4 bases, J lost 1 base, and 5 bases lay in between. Here the CDR3 reads CASSISQETQYF. The CDR3 DNA reads TGCGCCAGCAGCATCTCCCAAGAGACCCAGTACTTC.

V is TRBV6-5 and J is TRBJ1-1; a weak D match, TRBD1 (5 bases). The germline V gene encodes CDR1 MNHEY and CDR2 SVGAGI. The V gene lost 2 bases and the J gene lost 5 bases, with 12 bases spanning the gap. The CDR3 has 14 amino acids. CDR3 amino acids: CASSYRGLWTEAFF. The CDR3 nucleotides are TGTGCCAGCAGTTACAGGGGCTTGTGGACTGAAGCTTTCTTT.

V usage is TRBV5-1 and J usage is TRBJ1-1, with a possible D match to TRBD1 (6 bases). Trimming removed 7 bases at V and 6 bases at J, with 16 bases between. The germline V gene has CDR1 SGHRS and CDR2 YFSETQ. CDR3 length: 13 residues. CDR3 loop: CASARAGESEAFF. The DNA of the CDR3 is TGCGCCAGCGCCCGGGCAGGGGAATCTGAAGCTTTCTTT.

The J gene is TRBJ2-2, the V gene TRBV7-2; 8 nucleotides align to TRBD2. The CDR3 covers 15 residues. Germline V gene lookup returns CDR1 SGHTA and CDR2 FQGNSA. V was clipped by 4 bases and J by 5 bases; unmatched bases: 6. CDR3 sequence reads: CASSSLAVTTGELFF. Written as DNA, the CDR3 is TGTGCCAGCAGCTCACTAGCGGTGACGACCGGGGAGCTGTTTTTT.

J is TRBJ1-2 and V is TRBV5-1, with D perhaps TRBD1 (5 bases). V was cut by 6 bases and J by 8 bases, with 17 bases left in between. CDR3 length: 13 residues. Per germline, CDR1 SGHRS and CDR2 YFSETQ. Here the CDR3 DNA reads TGCGCCAGCAACCCGGAGGGGATCGGGGGCTACACCTTC. The encoded protein is CASNPEGIGGYTF.

V usage is TRBV7-6 and J usage is TRBJ2-1; the D gene is possibly TRBD1 (5 bases). The V and J ends lost 5 bases and 9 bases respectively, with 11 bases between them. The CDR3 contains 12 residues. Germline V gene data show CDR1 as SGHVS and CDR2 as FNYEAQ. The CDR3 is CASSTQGGEQFF. In nucleotides, the CDR3 is TGTGCCAGCAGCACTCAGGGCGGTGAGCAGTTCTTC.

The chain carries TRBV30 and TRBJ2-3; D gene uncertain. Germline V CDR1 and CDR2: GTSNPN, SVGIG (reference sequence). CDR3 length equals 12 residues. Trimming took off 2 bases at V and 4 bases at J, with 7 bases between the two ends. CDR3 coding DNA: TGTGCCTGGAGTTCCAACTCAGATACGCAGTATTTT. Amino acid sequence: CAWSSNSDTQYF.

The CDR3, as DNA: TGTGCCAGCAGCGCCGGGGACAGGGGGACAGATACGCAGTATTTT. Residues: CASSAGDRGTDTQYF. The chain couples TRBV9 to TRBJ2-3, with TRBD1 matching over 11 bases. V gave up 3 bases and J gave up 3 bases; unmatched junction bases: 3. CDR1 and CDR2 (germline): SGDLS, YYNGEE. This CDR3 is built from 15 residues.

A few counts support this clone. The chain employs TRBV6-5 and TRBJ1-1; unclear D gene. This CDR3 is built from 14 residues. V lost 5 bases and J lost 1, with 11 bases in between. Germline lookup yields CDR1 MNHEY and CDR2 SVGAGI. DNA of the CDR3: TGTGCCAGCAGTAGAAGAACAGCGAACACTGAAGCTTTCTTT. It translates to CASSRRTANTEAFF.

J is TRBJ1-5 and V is TRBV18, with 7 bases matching TRBD1. This CDR3 comprises 15 residues. V lost 6 bases to trimming and J lost 7 bases; unmatched junction nucleotides: 12. CDR1 is KGHSH and CDR2 is LQKENI in the germline V gene. CDR3 in DNA: TGTGCCAGCTCCCTAAAACAGGGGAACGGACAGCCCCAGCATTTT. It translates to CASSLKQGNGQPQHF.

V usage is TRBV18 and J usage is TRBJ2-7; D is undetermined. Trimming left V 2 bases short and J 4 bases short, with 12 bases between. The CDR3 length is 14 residues. Germline lookup yields CDR1 KGHSH and CDR2 LQKENI. CDR3 bases: TGTGCCAGCTCACCAAAGACTGATGATTACGAGCAGTACTTC. Encoded protein: CASSPKTDDYEQYF.

This chain links TRBV29-1 with TRBJ1-1; TRBD1 might be the D (5 bases). The V gene lost 2 bases and the J gene lost 0 bases, with 19 bases spanning the gap. The CDR3 extends over 17 amino acids. Germline CDR1 reads SQVTM; CDR2 reads ANQGSEA. The CDR3 spells CSVEWAGLSILNTEAFF. DNA for the CDR3: TGCAGCGTTGAATGGGCAGGGCTATCCATTCTGAACACTGAAGCTTTCTTT.

This clone is termed medium-sized (0.01 to 0.1%). The gene calls are TRBV6-4 and TRBJ2-3; 8 nucleotides align to TRBD2. Germline CDR1 is MRHNA and CDR2 is SNTAGT. Trimming took 0 bases from V and 1 from J; bases not matched to a gene: 0. The CDR3 loop spans 15 amino acids. This chain's CDR3 is CASSDSSGGTDTQYF. The DNA of the CDR3 is TGTGCCAGCAGTGACTCTAGCGGGGGCACAGATACGCAGTATTTT.

The chain uses TRBV28 and TRBJ1-5, with D tentatively TRBD1 (5 bases). The CDR3 spans 18 residues. Trimming pared 8 bases from V and 2 bases from J, leaving 25 bases between. Per the germline V gene, CDR1 is MDHEN and CDR2 is SYDVKM. Here the CDR3 DNA reads TGTGCCAGCCCACCCCGGGGTACTCAAGGAGGGGGCAATCAGCCCCAGCATTTT. Amino acid sequence: CASPPRGTQGGGNQPQHF.

A single count supports this clone. The V and J genes are TRBV19 and TRBJ2-7; perhaps TRBD1 as D (6 bases). There are 13 residues in the CDR3. Trimming took off 4 bases at V and 0 bases at J, with 7 bases between the two ends. Germline V lookup: CDR1 LNHDA, CDR2 SQIVND (reference sequence). The CDR3 sequence: CASSKDSSYEQYF. The CDR3 DNA reads as TGTGCCAGTAGTAAGGACAGCTCCTACGAGCAGTACTTC.

CDR3 DNA sequence: TGTGCCAGCAGCTTTAGGTGGAGAGGGGGACCTGGGGCCAACGTCCTGACTTTC. Its protein is CASSFRWRGGPGANVLTF. The rearrangement joins TRBV12-1 to TRBJ2-6; the D segment call TRBD1 is taken from the table without a DNA check. TRBV12-1 has pseudogene status. This CDR3 has 18 residues.

This clone was seen once. This chain links TRBV27 with TRBJ1-5, with unresolved D. The CDR3 sequence is 13 residues long. The V end lost 0 bases, the J end lost 7 bases, and 7 bases lay between the germline ends. Germline V gives CDR1 MNHEY, CDR2 SMNVEV (reference sequence). CDR3 in amino acids: CASSLSGAQPQHF. The CDR3 nucleotides read TGTGCCAGCAGTTTATCGGGAGCCCAGCCCCAGCATTTT.

The CDR3 nucleotides read TGTGCCAGCAGCCCGGGGGGGGCAAACTATGGCTACACCTTC. This codes for CASSPGGANYGYTF. The chain joins TRBV7-9 to TRBJ1-2; weak D call: TRBD1 (6 bases). This CDR3 region has 14 residues. The germline CDR1 and CDR2 sequences are SEHNR and FQNEAQ (reference sequence). V dropped 5 bases and J dropped 2 bases, with 12 bases sitting between them.

The genes are TRBV4-2 and TRBJ2-1; D perhaps matches TRBD2 (7 bases). V was clipped by 2 bases and J by 10 bases, with 12 bases between them. The CDR3 spans 13 residues. Germline CDR1 is LGHNA and CDR2 is YNFKEQ. Here the CDR3 DNA reads TGTGCCAGCAGCCAATCTAGGGGGGGGGAGCAGTTCTTC. Translation gives CASSQSRGGEQFF.